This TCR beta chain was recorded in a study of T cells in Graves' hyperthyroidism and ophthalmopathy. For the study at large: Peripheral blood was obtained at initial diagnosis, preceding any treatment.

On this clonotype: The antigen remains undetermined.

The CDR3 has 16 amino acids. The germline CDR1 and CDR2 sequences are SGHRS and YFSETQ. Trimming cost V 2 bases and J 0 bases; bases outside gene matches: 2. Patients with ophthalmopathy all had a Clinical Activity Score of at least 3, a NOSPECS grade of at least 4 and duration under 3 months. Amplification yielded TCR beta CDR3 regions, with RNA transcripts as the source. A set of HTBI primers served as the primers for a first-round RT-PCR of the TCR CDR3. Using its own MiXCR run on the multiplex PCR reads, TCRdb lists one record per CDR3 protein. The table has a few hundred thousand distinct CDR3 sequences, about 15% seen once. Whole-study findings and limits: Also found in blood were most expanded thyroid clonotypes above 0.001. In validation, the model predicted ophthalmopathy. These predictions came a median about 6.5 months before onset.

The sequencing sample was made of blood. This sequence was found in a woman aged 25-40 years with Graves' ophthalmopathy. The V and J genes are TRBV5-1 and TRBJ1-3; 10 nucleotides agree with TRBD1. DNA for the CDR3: TGCGCCAGCAGCTTTCGGGACAGGGGCTCTGGAAACACCATATATTTT. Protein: CASSFRDRGSGNTIYF. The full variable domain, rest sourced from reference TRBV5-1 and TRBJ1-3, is KAGVTQTPRYLIKTRGQQVTLSCSPISGHRSVSWYQQTPGQGLQFLFEYFSETQRNKGNFPGRFSGRQFSNSRSEMNVSTLELGDSALYLCASSFRDRGSGNTIYFGEGSWLTVV.